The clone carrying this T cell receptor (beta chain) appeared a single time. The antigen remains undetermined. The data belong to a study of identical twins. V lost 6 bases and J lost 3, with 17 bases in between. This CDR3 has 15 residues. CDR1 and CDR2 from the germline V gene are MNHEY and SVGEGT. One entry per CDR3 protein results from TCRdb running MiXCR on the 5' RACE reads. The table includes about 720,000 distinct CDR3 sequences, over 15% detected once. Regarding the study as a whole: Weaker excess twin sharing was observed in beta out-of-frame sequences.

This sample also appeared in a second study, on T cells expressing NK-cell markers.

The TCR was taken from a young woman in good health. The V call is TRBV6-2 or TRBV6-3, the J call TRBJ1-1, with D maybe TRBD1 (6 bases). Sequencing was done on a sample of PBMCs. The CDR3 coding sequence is TGTGCCAGCAGGGATGAACGGACAGCCTACACTGAAGCTTTCTTT. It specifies CASRDERTAYTEAFF.